These 20 T cell receptor beta chains were all obtained from the same sample, sequenced in a study of radiotherapy plus CTLA-4 blockade in lung cancer. The repertoire was sequenced with immunoSEQ multiplex PCR; TCRdb's copy has only in-frame clones and lacks some. The sample includes more than 90,000 clones, around 88% of them seen just once. The specimen comprised peripheral blood, sampled from a patient treated with radiotherapy plus ipilimumab. These receptor sequences come from a human donor with non-small cell lung cancer that progressed on radiotherapy plus ipilimumab.

V gene TRBV29-1 combines with J gene TRBJ1-2, with D hard to call. The CDR3 has 12 residues. The ends were cut back, 7 bases at V and 6 bases at J, with 15 bases in the middle. Germline CDR1 reads SQVTM; CDR2 reads ANQGSEA. This chain's CDR3 is CSAPHPDDGYTF. CDR3 DNA: TGCAGCGCCCCACACCCCGATGATGGCTACACCTTC.

The V and J genes are TRBV5-1 and TRBJ1-1; D may be TRBD1 (5 bases). The germline CDR1 and CDR2 sequences are SGHRS and YFSETQ. V was trimmed by 2 bases and J by 1 base, leaving 9 bases between them. The CDR3 is 14 residues long. CDR3 in DNA: TGCGCCAGCAGCTTCCAGGGTGGGAACACTGAAGCTTTCTTT. As protein: CASSFQGGNTEAFF.

This chain joins TRBV2 and TRBJ2-3, with D tentatively TRBD1 (5 bases). The V and J ends lost 7 bases and 4 bases respectively, with 9 bases between them. The CDR3 consists of 12 residues. Per the germline V gene, CDR1 is SNHLY and CDR2 is FYNNEI. The CDR3 is CASKEGADTQYF. As DNA, the CDR3 is TGTGCCAGCAAGGAAGGGGCAGATACGCAGTATTTT.

V is TRBV11-2 and J is TRBJ2-7, with D hard to call. CDR1 and CDR2 from the germline V gene are SGHAT and FQNNGV. V was shortened by 3 bases and J by 4 bases, with 16 bases between the two germline ends. The CDR3 sequence is 15 residues long. The DNA for the CDR3 is TGTGCCAGCAGCTTCCTTCGCGAGTCCTTTTACGAGCAGTACTTC. Its protein product is CASSFLRESFYEQYF.

The CDR3 loop is CASRTGSTEAFF. The CDR3 DNA reads as TGTGCCAGCAGGACAGGGTCCACTGAAGCTTTCTTT. V and J are TRBV6-1 and TRBJ1-1; TRBD1 agrees at 7 bases. V lost 6 bases, J lost 4 bases, and 2 bases stayed unmatched. The germline V gene has CDR1 MNHNS and CDR2 SASEGT. The CDR3 runs to 12 residues.

The chain carries TRBV18 and TRBJ1-3, with a weak D call TRBD1 (6 bases). Germline V gene lookup returns CDR1 KGHSH and CDR2 LQKENI. The CDR3 runs to 16 residues. V gave up 2 bases and J gave up 3 bases, with 14 bases separating them. The CDR3 bases are TGTGCCAGCTCACCAATCAGGACAGTGTATGGAAACACCATATATTTT. Translating it yields CASSPIRTVYGNTIYF.

This chain connects TRBV6-5 to TRBJ1-2; a possible D gene is TRBD1 (6 bases). V was trimmed by 7 bases and J by 5 bases, leaving 14 bases between them. CDR3 size: 13 residues. Germline CDR1 reads MNHEY; CDR2 reads SVGAGI. The CDR3 DNA reads as TGTGCCAGCATCCCTCGTAGGGGGTATGGCTACACCTTC. This sequence encodes CASIPRRGYGYTF.

The genes are TRBV21-1 and TRBJ1-5; the table assigns TRBD1, which was not confirmed against the DNA. TRBV21-1 is recorded as a pseudogene. The CDR3 length is 17 residues. CDR3 sequence: CASNVTQGAIGNQPQHF. CDR3 coding DNA: TGTGCCAGCAACGTAACTCAGGGGGCCATCGGCAATCAGCCCCAGCATTTT.

This clone is a singleton in its sample. This chain connects TRBV11-2 to TRBJ2-1; D perhaps matches TRBD2 (6 bases). Germline values: CDR1 SGHAT, CDR2 FQNNGV. Trimming cost V 2 bases and J 4 bases, with 15 bases left between them. CDR3 length: 16 residues. CDR3 sequence reads: CASSLSGLALYNEQFF. The CDR3 region has the DNA TGTGCCAGCAGCTTATCTGGTCTAGCGCTTTACAATGAGCAGTTCTTC.

The V call is TRBV7-2, the J call TRBJ1-2; D unresolved. CDR3 size: 14 residues. Trimming removed 2 bases from V and 8 bases from J, with 15 bases in between. The germline V gene encodes CDR1 SGHTA and CDR2 FQGNSA. The CDR3 bases are TGTGCCAGCAGCTTATCGTCGGGCACGGGAGGCTACACCTTC. This sequence encodes CASSLSSGTGGYTF. The whole variable domain, remainder taken from reference TRBV7-2 and TRBJ1-2, is GAGVSQSPSNKVTEKGKDVELRCDPISGHTALYWYRQSLGQGLEFLIYFQGNSAPDKSGLPSDRFSAERTGGSVSTLTIQRTQQEDSAVYLCASSLSSGTGGYTFGSGTRLTVV.

V and J are TRBV30 and TRBJ2-7; TRBD1 matches 7 bases. Unmatched junction bases numbered 8, after V lost 6 bases and J lost 3 bases. This CDR3 contains 13 residues. CDR1 and CDR2 from the germline V gene are GTSNPN and SVGIG (reference sequence). The CDR3 coding sequence is TGTGCCTGCAAGACAGGGCGGCTCTACGAGCAGTACTTC. It specifies CACKTGRLYEQYF. The full variable domain, rest sourced from reference TRBV30 and TRBJ2-7, is SQTIHQWPATLVQPVGSPLSLECTVEGTSNPNLYWYRQAAGRGLQLLFYSVGIGQISSEVPQNLSASRPQDRQFILSSKKLLLSDSGFYLCACKTGRLYEQYFGPGTRLTVT.

The chain recombines TRBV5-4 with TRBJ2-5; 9 nucleotides agree with TRBD2. V gave up 0 bases and J gave up 2 bases; unmatched junction bases: 5. This CDR3 comprises 16 residues. Germline V lookup: CDR1 SGHNT, CDR2 YYREEE (reference sequence). The CDR3 DNA reads as TGTGCCAGCAGCTTGGGACTAGCGGTAAAGCAAGAGACCCAGTACTTC. Its translation: CASSLGLAVKQETQYF.

This sequence joins TRBV2 and TRBJ2-1; the match to TRBD2 covers 12 bases. Germline loops: CDR1 SNHLY, CDR2 FYNNEI. The CDR3 has 16 residues. V trimming: 6 bases; J trimming: 3 bases; junction bases outside the gene matches: 6. The CDR3 region is CASRALAGGRYNEQFF. CDR3 nucleotide sequence: TGTGCCAGCAGAGCCCTAGCGGGAGGGCGCTACAATGAGCAGTTCTTC.

The chain recombines TRBV5-1 with TRBJ1-2, with TRBD1 as a possible D gene (5 bases). Trimming took 0 bases from V and 6 from J, leaving 12 bases between them. Germline lookup yields CDR1 SGHRS and CDR2 YFSETQ. CDR3 length equals 14 residues. The CDR3 is CASSLAGRGDGYTF. The CDR3 nucleotides read TGCGCCAGCAGCTTGGCGGGACGGGGGGATGGCTACACCTTC.

The CDR3 DNA sequence: TGTGCCAGCAGTGCGCGGCCCTACGAGCAGTACTTC. This codes for CASSARPYEQYF. The rearrangement uses TRBV2 and TRBJ2-7; D is undetermined. Germline V gene sequence: CDR1 SNHLY, CDR2 FYNNEI. V was cut by 4 bases and J by 2 bases, with 6 bases left in between. The CDR3 is 12 amino acids.

V usage is TRBV6-5 and J usage is TRBJ2-7; D perhaps matches TRBD2 (7 bases). This CDR3 region has 14 residues. The V and J ends lost 0 bases and 5 bases respectively, with 11 bases between them. Germline V lookup: CDR1 MNHEY, CDR2 SVGAGI. The CDR3 nucleotides read TGTGCCAGCAGTTACTCGGGGGGGCCGGACGAGCAGTACTTC. This gives the protein CASSYSGGPDEQYF.

The V and J genes are TRBV19 and TRBJ1-5; D unresolved. This CDR3 spans 12 amino acids. The germline V gene has CDR1 LNHDA and CDR2 SQIVND (reference sequence). Trimming cost V 1 base and J 6 bases, with 4 bases left between them. The CDR3 here is CASSIAGQPQHF. CDR3 bases: TGTGCCAGTAGTATAGCGGGTCAGCCCCAGCATTTT. Full variable domain (outside the CDR3, taken from reference TRBV19 and TRBJ1-5): DGGITQSPKYLFRKEGQNVTLSCEQNLNHDAMYWYRQDPGQGLRLIYYSQIVNDFQKGDIAEGYSVSREKKESFPLTVTSAQKNPTAFYLCASSIAGQPQHFGDGTRLSIL.

The chain uses TRBV10-3 and TRBJ1-2, with a weak D call TRBD1 (6 bases). CDR3 length equals 15 residues. CDR1 ENHRY and CDR2 SYGVKD come from the germline V gene. V gave up 0 bases and J gave up 6 bases, with 14 bases separating them. CDR3 in amino acids: CAISESRQGLDGYTF. For the CDR3, the DNA is TGTGCCATCAGTGAGTCGCGGCAGGGGCTGGATGGCTACACCTTC.

This chain uses TRBV20-1 with TRBJ1-3; the D is unclear. Germline V gene sequence: CDR1 DFQATT, CDR2 SNEGSKA (reference sequence). V was pared by 3 bases and J by 4 bases, with 4 bases between. CDR3 size: 11 residues. CDR3 residues: CSASWGNTIYF. The CDR3 DNA reads as TGCAGTGCTAGCTGGGGAAACACCATATATTTT.

Only one count was recorded for this clone. The chain recombines TRBV7-9 with TRBJ1-1; no firm D call. CDR3 length: 14 amino acids. Germline loops: CDR1 SEHNR, CDR2 FQNEAQ (reference sequence). Trimming took off 3 bases at V and 0 bases at J, with 8 bases between the two ends. CDR3 DNA sequence: TGTGCCAGCAGCTTCTCTACTTTGAACACTGAAGCTTTCTTT. Its protein product is CASSFSTLNTEAFF.